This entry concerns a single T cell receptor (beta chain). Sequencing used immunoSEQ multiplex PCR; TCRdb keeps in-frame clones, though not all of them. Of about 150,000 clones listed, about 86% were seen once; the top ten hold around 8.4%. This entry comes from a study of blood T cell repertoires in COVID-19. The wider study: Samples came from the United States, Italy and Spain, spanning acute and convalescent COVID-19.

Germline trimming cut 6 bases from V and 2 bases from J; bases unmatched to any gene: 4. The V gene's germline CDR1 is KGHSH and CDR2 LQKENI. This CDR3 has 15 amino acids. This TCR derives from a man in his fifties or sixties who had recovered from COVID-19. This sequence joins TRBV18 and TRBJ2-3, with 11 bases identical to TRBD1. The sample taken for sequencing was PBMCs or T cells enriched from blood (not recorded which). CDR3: CASSGTGGFTDTQYF. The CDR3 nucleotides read TGTGCCAGCTCGGGGACAGGGGGTTTCACAGATACGCAGTATTTT.